This T cell receptor beta chain was sequenced for a study of vaccination and CD4 T cells after COVID-19. The study's findings and limits: Spike mono-reactivity held for 304 of 307 vaccine-specific clones in convalescent patients.

Cultured CD4+ T-cell DNA underwent Oncomine TCR Beta short-read sequencing. MiXCR was run by TCRdb on the PCR reads, yielding one entry per CDR3 protein. The repertoire holds about 9,000 distinct CDR3 sequences, with around 50% as singletons. V dropped 3 bases and J dropped 0; count of bases not matched to a gene: 8. The CDR3 runs 16 residues. Germline V gene sequence: CDR1 DFQATT, CDR2 SNEGSKA (reference sequence). The treatment is: roughly ten-day PBMC culture with coronavirus spike peptide pools or control peptides (ViraFEST assay). IL-2 (roughly 10 IU/ml) and peptide pools (about 9.4 ug/ml) were added to cultures of around 2.1 million PBMCs per well. This clonotype was observed a handful of times. Its antigen remains unknown.

Sequencing was performed on CD4+ T cells from blood, cultured in vitro. V and J are TRBV20-1 and TRBJ2-3; TRBD2 agrees at 8 bases. The sequence came from a human donor who had recovered from COVID-19. The CDR3 sequence is CSASRVTSGSTDTQYF. The CDR3 DNA is TGCAGTGCTAGTCGAGTAACTAGCGGAAGCACAGATACGCAGTATTTT.